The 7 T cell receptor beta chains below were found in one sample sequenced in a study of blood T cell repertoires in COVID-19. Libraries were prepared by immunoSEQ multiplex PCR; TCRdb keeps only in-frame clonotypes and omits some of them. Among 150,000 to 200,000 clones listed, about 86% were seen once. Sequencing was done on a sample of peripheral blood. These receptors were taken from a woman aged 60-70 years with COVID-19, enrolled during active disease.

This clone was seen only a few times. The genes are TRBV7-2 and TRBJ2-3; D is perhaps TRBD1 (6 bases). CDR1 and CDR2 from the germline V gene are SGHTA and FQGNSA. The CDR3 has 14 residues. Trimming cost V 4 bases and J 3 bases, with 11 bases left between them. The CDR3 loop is CASSSIGGTDTQYF. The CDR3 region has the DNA TGTGCCAGCAGCTCGATAGGGGGAACAGATACGCAGTATTTT. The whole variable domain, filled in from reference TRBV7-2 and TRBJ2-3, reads GAGVSQSPSNKVTEKGKDVELRCDPISGHTALYWYRQSLGQGLEFLIYFQGNSAPDKSGLPSDRFSAERTGGSVSTLTIQRTQQEDSAVYLCASSSIGGTDTQYFGPGTRLTVL.

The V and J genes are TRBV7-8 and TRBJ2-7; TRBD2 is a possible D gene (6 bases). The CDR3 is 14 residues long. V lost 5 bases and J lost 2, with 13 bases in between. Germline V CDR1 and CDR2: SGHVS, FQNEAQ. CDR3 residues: CASSPRDSAYEQYF. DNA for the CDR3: TGTGCCAGCAGCCCCCGGGACTCTGCCTACGAGCAGTACTTC.

The CDR3 sequence: CAWPTGDGYTF. The CDR3 DNA follows: TGTGCCTGGCCGACAGGGGATGGCTACACCTTC. The chain is built from TRBV30 and TRBJ1-2, with 8 positions matching TRBD1. This CDR3 has 11 amino acids. J gave up 6 bases and V 5 bases, and 2 bases lay outside the gene matches. Germline loops: CDR1 GTSNPN, CDR2 SVGIG (reference sequence). Complete variable domain (other parts from reference TRBV30 and TRBJ1-2): SQTIHQWPATLVQPVGSPLSLECTVEGTSNPNLYWYRQAAGRGLQLLFYSVGIGQISSEVPQNLSASRPQDRQFILSSKKLLLSDSGFYLCAWPTGDGYTFGSGTRLTVV.

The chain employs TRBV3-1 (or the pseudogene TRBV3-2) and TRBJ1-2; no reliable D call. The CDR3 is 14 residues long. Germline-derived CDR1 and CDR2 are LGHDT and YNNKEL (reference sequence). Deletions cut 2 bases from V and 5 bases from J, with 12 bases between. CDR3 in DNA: TGTGCCAGCAGCCAATGTCTGGGCCGATATGGCTACACCTTC. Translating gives CASSQCLGRYGYTF.

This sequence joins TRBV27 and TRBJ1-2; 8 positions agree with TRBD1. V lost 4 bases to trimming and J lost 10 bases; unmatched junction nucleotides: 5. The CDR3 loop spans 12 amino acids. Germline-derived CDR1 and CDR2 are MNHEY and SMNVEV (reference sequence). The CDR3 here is CASSSQDRAYTF. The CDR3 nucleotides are TGTGCCAGCAGTTCCCAGGACAGGGCCTACACCTTC.

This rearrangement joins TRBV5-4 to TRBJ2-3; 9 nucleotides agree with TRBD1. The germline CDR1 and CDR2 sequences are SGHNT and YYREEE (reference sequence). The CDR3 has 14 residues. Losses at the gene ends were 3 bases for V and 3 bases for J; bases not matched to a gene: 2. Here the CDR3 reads CASSSGQGTDTQYF. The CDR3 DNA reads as TGTGCCAGCAGCTCCGGACAGGGGACAGATACGCAGTATTTT.

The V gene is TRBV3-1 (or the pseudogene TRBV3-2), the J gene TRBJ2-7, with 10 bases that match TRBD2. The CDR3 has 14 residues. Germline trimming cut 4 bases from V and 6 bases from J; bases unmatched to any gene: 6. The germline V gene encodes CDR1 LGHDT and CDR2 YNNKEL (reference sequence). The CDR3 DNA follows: TGTGCCAGCAGCCCTACTAGCGGGATAGGCGAGCAGTACTTC. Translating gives CASSPTSGIGEQYF.